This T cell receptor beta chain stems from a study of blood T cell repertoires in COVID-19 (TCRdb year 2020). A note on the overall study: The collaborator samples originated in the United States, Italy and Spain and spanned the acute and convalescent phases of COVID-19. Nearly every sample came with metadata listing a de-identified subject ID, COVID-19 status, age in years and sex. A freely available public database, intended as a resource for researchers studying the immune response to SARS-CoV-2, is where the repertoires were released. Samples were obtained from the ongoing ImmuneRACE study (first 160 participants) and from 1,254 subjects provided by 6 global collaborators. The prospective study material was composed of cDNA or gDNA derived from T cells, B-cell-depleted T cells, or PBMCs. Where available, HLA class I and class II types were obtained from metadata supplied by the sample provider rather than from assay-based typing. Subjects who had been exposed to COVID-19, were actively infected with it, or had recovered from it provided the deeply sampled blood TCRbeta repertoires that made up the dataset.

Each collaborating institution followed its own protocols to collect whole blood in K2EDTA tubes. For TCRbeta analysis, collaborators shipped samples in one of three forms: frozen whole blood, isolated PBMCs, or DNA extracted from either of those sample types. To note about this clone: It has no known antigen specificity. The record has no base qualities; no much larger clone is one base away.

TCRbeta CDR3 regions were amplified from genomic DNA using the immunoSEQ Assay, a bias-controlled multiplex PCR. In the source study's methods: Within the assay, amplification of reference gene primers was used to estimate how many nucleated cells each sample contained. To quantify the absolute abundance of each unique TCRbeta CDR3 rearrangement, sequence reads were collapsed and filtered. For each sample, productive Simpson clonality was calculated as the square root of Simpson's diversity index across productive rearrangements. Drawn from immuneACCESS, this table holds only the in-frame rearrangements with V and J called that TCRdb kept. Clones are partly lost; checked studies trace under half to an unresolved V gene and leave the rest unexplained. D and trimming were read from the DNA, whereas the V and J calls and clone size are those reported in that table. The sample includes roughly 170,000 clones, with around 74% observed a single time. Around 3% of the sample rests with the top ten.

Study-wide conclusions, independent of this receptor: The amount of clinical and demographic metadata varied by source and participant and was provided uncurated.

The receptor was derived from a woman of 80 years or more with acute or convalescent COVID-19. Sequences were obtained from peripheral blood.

The CDR3 protein sequence reads: CASSGRAYEQYF. At the DNA level, the sequence is TGTGCCAGTAGCGGGAGGGCTTACGAGCAGTACTTC. Recombination linked TRBV19 to TRBJ2-7; TRBD2 agrees with 8 junctional bases. The CDR3 has 12 amino acids, counting the end cysteine and phenylalanine. Only CDR3 DNA is held: 36 bases, read in frame from base 1. Taken from the germline V gene (reference sequence), the CDR1 and CDR2 loops are LNHDA and SQIVND. The V end gives up 6 bases and the J end 4 bases, leaving 2 bases in the junction not matched to a gene.